The 21 T cell receptor beta chains in this list originate from one sample, sequenced in a study of response to subunit inactivated influenza vaccine. Each CDR3 protein is one row after TCRdb ran MiXCR on the RT-PCR reads. The data contain roughly 630,000 distinct CDR3 sequences, about 15% of them singletons. The specimen comprised PBMCs from blood, sampled less than 15 days before vaccination. The receptors stem from a man aged 45-60 years who received an inactivated influenza vaccine.

The chain joins TRBV7-2 to TRBJ1-6, with D perhaps matching TRBD1 (5 bases). V lost 4 bases and J lost 9, with 16 bases in between. CDR1 is SGHTA, CDR2 FQGNSA, per germline. CDR3 size: 15 residues. The CDR3 here is CASSSRPGPGSPLHF. The CDR3 DNA sequence: TGTGCCAGCAGCTCCCGGCCGGGGCCAGGTTCACCCCTCCACTTT.

As for this clonotype: A much bigger clone sits one base away, suggesting this may be a read error. The gene calls are TRBV5-5 and TRBJ2-3; D remains unclear. Germline V gene data show CDR1 as SGHKS and CDR2 as YYEKEE (reference sequence). The CDR3 is 17 amino acids. V gave up 6 bases and J gave up 5 bases, with 25 bases separating them. DNA of the CDR3: TGTGCCAGCAACTTCAGAGTCCGGGTCCTTCGAGGAGATACGCAGTATTTT. This codes for CASNFRVRVLRGDTQYF. Full variable domain (missing parts from reference TRBV5-5 and TRBJ2-3): DAGVTQSPTHLIKTRGQQVTLRCSPISGHKSVSWYQQVLGQGPQFIFQYYEKEERGRGNFPDRFSARQFPNYSSELNVNALLLGDSALYLCASNFRVRVLRGDTQYFGPGTRLTVL.

The sample holds a few counts of this clonotype. This chain connects TRBV9 to TRBJ2-7, with TRBD2 matching 7 bases. This CDR3 comprises 15 residues. Germline values: CDR1 SGDLS, CDR2 YYNGEE. V was clipped by 2 bases and J by 0 bases; unmatched bases: 5. Written as DNA, the CDR3 is TGTGCCAGCAGCGTCACTAGCGTCAACTCCTACGAGCAGTACTTC. The encoded protein is CASSVTSVNSYEQYF.

The chain has TRBV7-2 and TRBJ2-1, with a possible D match to TRBD2 (5 bases). V was clipped by 5 bases and J by 0 bases, with 14 bases between them. The CDR3 loop spans 16 amino acids. The germline gives CDR1 SGHTA, CDR2 FQGNSA. This CDR3 is CASSLLGGSSYNEQFF. The CDR3 DNA reads TGTGCCAGCAGCCTGCTCGGTGGGAGCTCCTACAATGAGCAGTTCTTC.

This clonotype was seen more than once but under ten times. This rearrangement joins TRBV12-3 or TRBV12-4 to TRBJ2-1; D gene unclear. The CDR3 sequence is 13 residues long. V was shortened by 3 bases and J by 6 bases, with 9 bases between the two germline ends. CDR3 sequence (DNA): TGTGCCAGCAGTTTGATGGTGGGCAATGAGCAGTTCTTC. Translating it yields CASSLMVGNEQFF.

This clonotype was counted only a few times. This chain connects TRBV3-1 to TRBJ1-5; D unresolved. CDR1 and CDR2 from the germline V gene are LGHDT and YNNKEL (reference sequence). The V end was cut by 1 base, the J end by 7 bases, with 8 bases between. The CDR3 covers 13 residues. CDR3 in DNA: TGTGCCAGCAGCCAAGGGGGTCAGCAGCCCCAGCATTTT. Its protein is CASSQGGQQPQHF.

This clonotype was observed a handful of times. The chain employs TRBV29-1 and TRBJ1-1; a weak D match, TRBD1 (6 bases). Germline CDR1 SQVTM, CDR2 ANQGSEA. This CDR3 has 12 residues. Trimming left V 5 bases short and J 8 bases short, with 15 bases between. CDR3 nucleotide sequence: TGCAGCGTTCGCGGGGGGCCACTCGAAGCTTTCTTT. Its translation is CSVRGGPLEAFF.

The chain has TRBV3-1 and TRBJ1-2, with a weak D call TRBD1 (5 bases). Between the trimmed V and J ends, which lost 4 bases and 5 bases, there was a span of 17 bases. There are 15 residues in the CDR3. In germline, CDR1 is LGHDT, CDR2 YNNKEL (reference sequence). CDR3 loop: CASSPDWDAAYGYTF. The CDR3 DNA is TGTGCCAGCAGCCCCGATTGGGACGCAGCATATGGCTACACCTTC.

J is TRBJ1-1 and V is TRBV4-2; 9 nucleotides align to TRBD1. Germline lookup yields CDR1 LGHNA and CDR2 YNFKEQ. With 2 bases clipped from V and 4 bases from J, the junction kept 5 bases outside the gene matches. The CDR3 consists of 15 residues. CDR3 sequence reads: CASSQLDRGSTEAFF. The CDR3 DNA follows: TGTGCCAGCAGCCAACTGGACAGGGGAAGCACTGAAGCTTTCTTT.

This clonotype was counted a single time. The chain has TRBV2 and TRBJ2-5; 9 bases align to TRBD2. The CDR3 loop spans 17 amino acids. Germline V CDR1 and CDR2: SNHLY, FYNNEI. V dropped 0 bases and J dropped 4; count of bases not matched to a gene: 9. This CDR3 reads CASSEANGGRAGETQYF. The CDR3 bases are TGTGCCAGCAGTGAAGCGAACGGCGGGAGGGCCGGAGAGACCCAGTACTTC. Based on the CDR3 plus reference TRBV2 and TRBJ2-5, the full variable domain is EPEVTQTPSHQVTQMGQEVILRCVPISNHLYFYWYRQILGQKVEFLVSFYNNEISEKSEIFDDQFSVERPDGSNFTLKIRSTKLEDSAMYFCASSEANGGRAGETQYFGPGTRLLVL.

This clonotype showed up many times. The V gene is TRBV7-2, the J gene TRBJ1-2, with 7 bases lining up with TRBD1. Germline lookup yields CDR1 SGHTA and CDR2 FQGNSA. V shed 5 bases and J 8 bases; nucleotides not matched to a gene: 8. The CDR3 sequence is 13 residues long. CDR3 residues: CASSPQTGIGYTF. CDR3 coding DNA: TGTGCCAGCAGCCCGCAGACAGGGATCGGCTACACCTTC.

This clonotype was observed at least ten times. The V and J genes are TRBV30 and TRBJ1-4, with TRBD1 identical over 8 bases. Germline V gene lookup returns CDR1 GTSNPN and CDR2 SVGIG (reference sequence). The V gene end was trimmed by 7 bases and the J gene end by 5 bases; junction bases not matched to a gene: 6. The CDR3 sequence is 13 residues long. The CDR3 DNA reads TGTGCCTCCAACAGGGACAGGAATGAAAAACTGTTTTTT. Translation: CASNRDRNEKLFF.

The J gene is TRBJ2-7, the V gene TRBV5-5, with a weak D call TRBD1 (5 bases). CDR3 size: 15 residues. Trimming shortened V by 6 bases and J by 2 bases, and 18 bases separated the two germline ends. The germline V gene encodes CDR1 SGHKS and CDR2 YYEKEE (reference sequence). The CDR3, as DNA: TGTGCCAGCAACCCCTCCCAGGGCCGAACCTACGAGCAGTACTTC. It specifies CASNPSQGRTYEQYF.

This clonotype was observed a few times. The chain links TRBV5-1 to TRBJ2-1; 11 nucleotides align to TRBD1. Germline CDR1 is SGHRS and CDR2 is YFSETQ. V lost 7 bases, J lost 6 bases, and 12 bases stayed unmatched. The CDR3 loop spans 16 amino acids. The CDR3 spells CASGQSGQGGSNEQFF. For the CDR3, the DNA is TGCGCCAGCGGGCAGTCGGGACAGGGGGGATCCAATGAGCAGTTCTTC.

The rearrangement links TRBV7-9 to TRBJ2-5, with 8 positions matching TRBD2. CDR3 size: 14 residues. Germline V lookup: CDR1 SEHNR, CDR2 FQNEAQ (reference sequence). J lost 4 bases, V lost 5 bases, and 6 bases had no gene match. The CDR3 DNA follows: TGTGCCAGCAGCGCGGGGGGTAGTCGAGAGACCCAGTACTTC. It is translated as CASSAGGSRETQYF.

A few counts support this clonotype. J is TRBJ2-1 and V is TRBV25-1; no definite D call. The CDR3 is 15 residues long. V lost 5 bases, J lost 6 bases, and 17 bases lay in between. Germline loops: CDR1 MGHDK, CDR2 SYGVNS. The CDR3 DNA follows: TGTGCCAGCAGTCTGGCAGGCCTGGGCAGCAATGAGCAGTTCTTC. Its protein is CASSLAGLGSNEQFF. The full variable domain, in which reference TRBV25-1 and TRBJ2-1 provide the parts outside the CDR3, is EADIYQTPRYLVIGTGKKITLECSQTMGHDKMYWYQQDPGMELHLIHYSYGVNSTEKGDLSSESTVSRIRTEHFPLTLESARPSHTSQYLCASSLAGLGSNEQFFGPGTRLTVL.

The chain combines TRBV20-1 with TRBJ2-7; the D call may be TRBD1 or TRBD2 (6 bases each). V dropped 3 bases and J dropped 7 bases, with 16 bases sitting between them. Germline V CDR1 and CDR2: DFQATT, SNEGSKA (reference sequence). The CDR3 length is 13 residues. CDR3 loop: CSASSRGLGEQYF. CDR3 in DNA: TGCAGTGCTAGTTCCCGGGGGCTAGGGGAGCAGTACTTC.

The chain couples TRBV7-8 to TRBJ1-5, with a tentative D call TRBD1 (5 bases). Germline CDR1 SGHVS, CDR2 FQNEAQ. This CDR3 region has 13 residues. The V and J ends lost 8 bases and 5 bases respectively, with 13 bases between them. CDR3 DNA sequence: TGTGCCAGCCGGGGACCAAGCTATCAGCCCCAGCATTTT. It yields the protein CASRGPSYQPQHF.

The chain couples TRBV10-3 to TRBJ1-1; 7 bases agree with TRBD1. The V segment lost 0 bases and the J segment 5 bases; nucleotides outside the gene matches: 12. Germline CDR1 and CDR2: ENHRY and SYGVKD. The CDR3 loop spans 17 amino acids. The CDR3 sequence is CAISESLLAGGRTEAFF. Written as DNA, the CDR3 is TGTGCCATCAGTGAGTCACTTTTGGCAGGGGGACGGACTGAAGCTTTCTTT.

J is TRBJ2-7 and V is TRBV2, with a weak D call TRBD2 (6 bases). Looked up from germline, CDR1 is SNHLY and CDR2 is FYNNEI. This CDR3 contains 15 residues. V was cut by 3 bases and J by 3 bases, with 15 bases left in between. This CDR3 reads CASSDGGLSDYEQYF. In DNA form, the CDR3 reads TGTGCCAGCAGTGATGGGGGACTTTCGGACTACGAGCAGTACTTC.

This clonotype has only a few counts. The rearrangement links TRBV20-1 to TRBJ2-5; no clear D. The CDR3 runs to 15 residues. Germline CDR1 is DFQATT and CDR2 is SNEGSKA (reference sequence). V was shortened by 1 base and J by 2 bases, with 14 bases between the two germline ends. CDR3 bases: TGCAGTGCTAGAGGGTCGGCAGTCGGGCAAGAGACCCAGTACTTC. Translation gives CSARGSAVGQETQYF.